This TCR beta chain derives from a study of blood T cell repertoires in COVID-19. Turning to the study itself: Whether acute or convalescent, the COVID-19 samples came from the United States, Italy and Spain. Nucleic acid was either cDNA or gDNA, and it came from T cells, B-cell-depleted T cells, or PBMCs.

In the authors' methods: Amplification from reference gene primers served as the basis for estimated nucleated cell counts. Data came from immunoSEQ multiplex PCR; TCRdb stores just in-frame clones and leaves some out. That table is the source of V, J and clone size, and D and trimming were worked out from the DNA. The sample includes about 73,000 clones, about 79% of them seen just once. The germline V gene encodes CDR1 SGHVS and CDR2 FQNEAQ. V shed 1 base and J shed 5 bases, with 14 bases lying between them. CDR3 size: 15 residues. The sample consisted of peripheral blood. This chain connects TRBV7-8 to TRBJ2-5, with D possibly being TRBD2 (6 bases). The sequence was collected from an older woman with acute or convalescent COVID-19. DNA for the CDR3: TGTGCCAGCAGCTTAGGAAGAGGAGGGTGGGAGACCCAGTACTTC. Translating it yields CASSLGRGGWETQYF.